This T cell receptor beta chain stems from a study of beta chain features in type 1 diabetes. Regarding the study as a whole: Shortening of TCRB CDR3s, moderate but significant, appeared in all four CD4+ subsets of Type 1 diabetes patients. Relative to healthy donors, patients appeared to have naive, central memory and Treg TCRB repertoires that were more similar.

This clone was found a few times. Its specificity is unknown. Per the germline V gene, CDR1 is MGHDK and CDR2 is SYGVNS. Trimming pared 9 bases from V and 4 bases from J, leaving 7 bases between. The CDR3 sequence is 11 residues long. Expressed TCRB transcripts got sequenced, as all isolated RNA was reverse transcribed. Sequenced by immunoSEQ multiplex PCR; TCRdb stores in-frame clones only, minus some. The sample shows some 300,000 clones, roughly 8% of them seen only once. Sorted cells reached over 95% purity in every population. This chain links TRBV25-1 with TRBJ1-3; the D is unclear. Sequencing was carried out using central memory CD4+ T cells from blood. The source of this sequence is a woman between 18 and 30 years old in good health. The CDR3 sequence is CASERGNTIYF. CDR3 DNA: TGTGCCAGTGAAAGGGGAAACACCATATATTTT.